This is a list of T cell receptor beta chains from one sample in a study of cytomegalovirus exposure and HLA in healthy donors. Method: immunoSEQ multiplex PCR; TCRdb's copy keeps in-frame clones and lacks some. The sample carries 98,000 or so clones, roughly four fifths recorded once. Sequencing was performed on PBMCs. These receptor sequences come from a female donor in good health and CMV-seronegative. The CDR3 runs from the conserved cysteine through the conserved F or W. The D gene is left open where the match is weak. Size is stated for part of the rows, as once, few or many counts, or as a class when the clone is expanded.

j_call: TRBJ2-1
v_call: TRBV6-1
clone_size: NA
d_call: NA
cdr3_nt: TGTGCCAGCGTCCCTATCACGGGGAATGGTGAGCAGTTCTTC
cdr3_aa: CASVPITGNGEQFF

j_call: TRBJ2-7
v_call: TRBV7-9
clone_size: few
d_call: TRBD2
cdr3_nt: TGTGCCAGCAGCGCGTCCGGGACTAGCGACATCCTCTACGAGCAGTACTTC
cdr3_aa: CASSASGTSDILYEQYF

j_call: TRBJ2-2
v_call: TRBV7-9
clone_size: few
d_call: NA
cdr3_nt: TGTGCCAGCAGCTTAGGGGCCCAGGTGAACACCGGGGAGCTGTTTTTT
cdr3_aa: CASSLGAQVNTGELFF

j_call: TRBJ2-3
v_call: TRBV5-1
clone_size: NA
d_call: TRBD1
cdr3_nt: TGCGCCAGCAGCTTCCCCGGGACAGGGAACACAGATACGCAGTATTTT
cdr3_aa: CASSFPGTGNTDTQYF

j_call: TRBJ2-3
v_call: TRBV11-3
clone_size: NA
d_call: TRBD2
cdr3_nt: TGTGCCAGCAGCCCGGGACTAGCGGGGGGCACAGATACGCAGTATTTT
cdr3_aa: CASSPGLAGGTDTQYF

j_call: TRBJ2-3
v_call: TRBV29-1
clone_size: NA
d_call: NA
cdr3_nt: TGCAGCGGGGACATATCCACAGATACGCAGTATTTT
cdr3_aa: CSGDISTDTQYF

j_call: TRBJ1-2
v_call: TRBV7-2
clone_size: NA
d_call: TRBD1
cdr3_nt: TGTGCCAGCAGCGTCGGGACAGGGTCAAACTTTAACTATGGCTACACCTTC
cdr3_aa: CASSVGTGSNFNYGYTF

j_call: TRBJ1-2
v_call: TRBV30
clone_size: once
d_call: NA
cdr3_nt: TGTGCCTGGAGTCGGGGAGAGGACTATGGCTACACCTTC
cdr3_aa: CAWSRGEDYGYTF

j_call: TRBJ2-7
v_call: TRBV5-4
clone_size: NA
d_call: TRBD2
cdr3_nt: TGTGCCAGCACAATAGCGGGGAAGACCTACGAGCAGTACTTC
cdr3_aa: CASTIAGKTYEQYF

j_call: TRBJ2-1
v_call: TRBV27
clone_size: NA
d_call: TRBD2
cdr3_nt: TGTGCCAGCAGATCCGCGGGGGGGCCATGGAATGAGCAGTTCTTC
cdr3_aa: CASRSAGGPWNEQFF

j_call: TRBJ2-1
v_call: TRBV5-1
clone_size: NA
d_call: TRBD2
cdr3_nt: TGCGCCAGCAGCCGGCGGACTAGCGGGGGCCTCTACAATGAGCAGTTCTTC
cdr3_aa: CASSRRTSGGLYNEQFF

j_call: TRBJ1-4
v_call: TRBV5-6
clone_size: NA
d_call: NA
cdr3_nt: TGTGCCAGCAGACCCCAGGGGAGAGGTGAAAAACTGTTTTTT
cdr3_aa: CASRPQGRGEKLFF

j_call: TRBJ1-2
v_call: TRBV19
clone_size: NA
d_call: NA
cdr3_nt: TGTGCCAGTAGTATACAGGGCCGAGATGGCTACACCTTC
cdr3_aa: CASSIQGRDGYTF

j_call: TRBJ2-6
v_call: TRBV6-5
clone_size: NA
d_call: NA
cdr3_nt: TGTGCCAGCAAAAGTTGGAGCTCTGGGGCCAACGTCCTGACTTTC
cdr3_aa: CASKSWSSGANVLTF

j_call: TRBJ1-6
v_call: TRBV6-4
clone_size: once
d_call: TRBD1
cdr3_nt: TGTGCCAGCAGTGAATCGACAGGGTATAATTCACCCCTCCACTTT
cdr3_aa: CASSESTGYNSPLHF

j_call: TRBJ2-4
v_call: TRBV11-2
clone_size: NA
d_call: TRBD1
cdr3_nt: TGTGCCAGCAGCTTCACAGGGGGAAGGTCGTCGAACATTCAGTACTTC
cdr3_aa: CASSFTGGRSSNIQYF

j_call: TRBJ1-4
v_call: TRBV19
clone_size: once
d_call: TRBD1
cdr3_nt: TGTGCCAGTAGTATAGAGGACAGGGGACCTGAAAAACTGTTTTTT
cdr3_aa: CASSIEDRGPEKLFF

j_call: TRBJ1-1
v_call: TRBV7-9
clone_size: NA
d_call: TRBD1
cdr3_nt: TGTGCCAGCAGCTTAAACCAGGGGGCGAACACTGAAGCTTTCTTT
cdr3_aa: CASSLNQGANTEAFF

j_call: TRBJ2-1
v_call: TRBV6-5
clone_size: NA
d_call: TRBD2
cdr3_nt: TGTGCCAGCAGCTCCCGCGGGGGTATCAACAATGAGCAGTTCTTC
cdr3_aa: CASSSRGGINNEQFF

j_call: TRBJ2-2
v_call: TRBV5-5
clone_size: NA
d_call: TRBD1
cdr3_nt: TGTGCCAGCAGCTTGGCAGGACAGGGGGTTGACGGGGAGCTGTTTTTT
cdr3_aa: CASSLAGQGVDGELFF

j_call: TRBJ1-2
v_call: TRBV23-1
clone_size: NA
d_call: TRBD1
cdr3_nt: TGCGCCAGCAGTCACCCCCCCAACAGGGGATATAACTATGGCTACACCTTC
cdr3_aa: CASSHPPNRGYNYGYTF

j_call: TRBJ2-1
v_call: TRBV7-2
clone_size: few
d_call: NA
cdr3_nt: TGTGCCAGCAGCTTACAGGCCTCGAATGAGCAGTTCTTC
cdr3_aa: CASSLQASNEQFF

j_call: TRBJ2-5
v_call: TRBV5-1
clone_size: once
d_call: TRBD1
cdr3_nt: TGCGCCAGCAGCCGTCCCGGGACAGGTTCATTACGGGAGACCCAGTACTTC
cdr3_aa: CASSRPGTGSLRETQYF

j_call: TRBJ1-5
v_call: TRBV9
clone_size: NA
d_call: TRBD1
cdr3_nt: TGTGCCAGCAGCCTCCAGGGGGCTGGGCCCCAGCATTTT
cdr3_aa: CASSLQGAGPQHF

j_call: TRBJ1-4
v_call: TRBV18
clone_size: once
d_call: NA
cdr3_nt: TGTGCCAGCTCACCACTCCGAGATTCTGAAAAACTGTTTTTT
cdr3_aa: CASSPLRDSEKLFF

j_call: TRBJ2-1
v_call: TRBV19
clone_size: few
d_call: NA
cdr3_nt: TGTGCCAGCGGAGTGGGTCTTCGACAGGTTGTTTTCTTC
cdr3_aa: CASGVGLRQVVFF